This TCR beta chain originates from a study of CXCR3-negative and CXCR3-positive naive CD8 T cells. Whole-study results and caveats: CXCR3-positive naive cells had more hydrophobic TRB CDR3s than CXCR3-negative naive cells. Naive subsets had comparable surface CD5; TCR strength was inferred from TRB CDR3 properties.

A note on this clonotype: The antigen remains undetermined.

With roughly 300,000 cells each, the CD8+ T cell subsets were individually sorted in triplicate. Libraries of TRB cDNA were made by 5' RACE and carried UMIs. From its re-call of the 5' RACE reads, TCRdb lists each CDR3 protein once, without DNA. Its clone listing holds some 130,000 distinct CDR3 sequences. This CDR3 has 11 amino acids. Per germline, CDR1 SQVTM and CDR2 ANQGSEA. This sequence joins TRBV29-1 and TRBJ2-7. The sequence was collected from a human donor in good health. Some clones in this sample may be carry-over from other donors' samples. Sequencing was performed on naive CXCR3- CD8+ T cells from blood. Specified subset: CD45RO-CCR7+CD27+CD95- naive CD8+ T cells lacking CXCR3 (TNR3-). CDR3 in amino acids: CSVELNYEQYF.